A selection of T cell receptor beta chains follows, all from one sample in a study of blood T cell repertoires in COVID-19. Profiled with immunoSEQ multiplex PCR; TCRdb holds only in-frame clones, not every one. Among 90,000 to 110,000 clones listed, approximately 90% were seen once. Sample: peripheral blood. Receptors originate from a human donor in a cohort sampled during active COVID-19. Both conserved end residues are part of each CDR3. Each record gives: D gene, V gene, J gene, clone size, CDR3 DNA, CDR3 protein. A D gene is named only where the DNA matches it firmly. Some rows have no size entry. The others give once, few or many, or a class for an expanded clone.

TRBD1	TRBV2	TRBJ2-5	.	TGTGCCAGCAGTGCTTGGACAGGCGGACAAGAGACCCAGTACTTC	CASSAWTGGQETQYF
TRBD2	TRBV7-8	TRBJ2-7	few	TGTGCCAGCAGCTTAGGCCCAGTGGGACTAGTAGGCTACGAGCAGTACTTC	CASSLGPVGLVGYEQYF
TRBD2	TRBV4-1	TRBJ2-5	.	TGCGCCAGCAGCCAAGAAGTGGGAGCGGGAGGGCCGGAGACCCAGTACTTC	CASSQEVGAGGPETQYF
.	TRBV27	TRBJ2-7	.	TGTGCCAGCAGTTCACAGGGCATGCCCTACGAGCAGTACTTC	CASSSQGMPYEQYF
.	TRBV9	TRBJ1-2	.	TGTGCCAGCGGACGGGCAGGGGAACGGGGCTACACCTTC	CASGRAGERGYTF
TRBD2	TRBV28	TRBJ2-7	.	TGTGCCAGCTCTATCTCTAGCGGGAGCAAGTCTCTATACGAGCAGTACTTC	CASSISSGSKSLYEQYF
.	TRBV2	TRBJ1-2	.	TGTGCCCCCGGGCAGGGCCGCTTTAAGTACACCTTC	CAPGQGRFKYTF
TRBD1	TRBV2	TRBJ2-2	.	TGTGCCAGTAGTTGGGGACAGGGGTCCACCGGGGAGCTGTTTTTT	CASSWGQGSTGELFF
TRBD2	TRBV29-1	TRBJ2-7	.	TGCAGCGTTGTGACTAGCGGTCCCTACGAGCAGTACTTC	CSVVTSGPYEQYF
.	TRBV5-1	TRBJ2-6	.	TGCGCCAGCAGCCAGGACTCTGGGGCCAACGTCCTGACTTTC	CASSQDSGANVLTF
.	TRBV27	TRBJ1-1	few	TGTGCCAGCAGAACGGGGGGCTCGAACACTGAAGCTTTCTTT	CASRTGGSNTEAFF